The T cell receptor beta chain described here comes from a study of metastatic and nonmetastatic thyroid tumors. There were no patients who had received any treatment before thyroid surgery. TCRdb re-analyzed the PCR reads using MiXCR. The data show approximately 16,000 clones, under 15% seen once. This clone was recorded many times. Other DNA sequences from this sample encode an identical CDR3 as well. The length of the CDR3 is 14 residues. The V and J ends lost 5 bases and 2 bases, in that order; junction bases with no gene match: 2. CDR1 is MDHEN, CDR2 SYDVKM, per germline. The source is a female donor with papillary thyroid cancer or a benign thyroid nodule (not recorded which). Some clones in this sample may be carry-over from other donors' samples. Sequencing input: tumor tissue. This chain joins TRBV28 and TRBJ2-1; 8 bases match TRBD2. CDR3 nucleotide sequence: TGTGCCAGCAGTCTTAGCGGGACCTACAATGAGCAGTTCTTC. Its translation is CASSLSGTYNEQFF.